These 24 T cell receptor beta chains were all obtained from the same sample, sequenced in a study of tumor and adjacent non-tumor tissue in lung cancer. Three rounds of nested PCR, following a modified ARM-PCR protocol, produced the TCRbeta library. TCRdb processed the multiplex PCR reads anew with MiXCR; each CDR3 protein has one entry. Of some 200,000 distinct CDR3 sequences listed, about 76% are singletons. No cell sorting was done before RNA was extracted from the tissue. Sequencing was done on a sample of lung tumor tissue. The receptors derive from a man aged 55-75 years with non-small cell lung cancer.

This clonotype was found once. Germline and junction disagree at one end, which may indicate a read error. This rearrangement joins TRBV4-1 to TRBJ1-5; a weak D match, TRBD1 (5 bases). The germline V gene has CDR1 MGHRA and CDR2 YSYEKL. The CDR3 spans 15 residues. This chain's CDR3 is CASSQDGIGDRPQRF. The DNA of the CDR3 is TGCGCCAGCAGCCAAGATGGGATTGGGGACCGGCCCCAGCGTTTT.

The rearrangement uses TRBV20-1 and TRBJ1-2, with D perhaps matching TRBD1 (6 bases). Germline V gives CDR1 DFQATT, CDR2 SNEGSKA (reference sequence). This CDR3 spans 13 amino acids. With 5 bases removed from V and 4 bases from J, the gap between germline ends came to 14 bases. In DNA form, the CDR3 reads TGCAGTGCTTTGACAGGAGGTCTCTATGGCTACACCTTC. It is translated as CSALTGGLYGYTF.

About this clonotype itself: Given a much more abundant clone one base away, this may be a read error. The chain links TRBV29-1 to TRBJ2-7; possible D gene TRBD1, 5 bases. Germline V lookup: CDR1 SQVTM, CDR2 ANQGSEA. The CDR3 is 13 residues long. The CDR3 region has the DNA TGCAGCGTCCGCCCGGACACAACCTACAAGCAGTACTTC. Its translation: CSVRPDTTYKQYF.

DNA of the CDR3: TGTGCCTGGAGTGTTCGGGGTAACCAGCCCCAGCATTTT. Translation: CAWSVRGNQPQHF. The rearrangement uses TRBV30 and TRBJ1-5, with unresolved D. This CDR3 has 13 residues. Trimming shortened V by 0 bases and J by 7 bases, and 10 bases separated the two germline ends. Germline V gene lookup returns CDR1 GTSNPN and CDR2 SVGIG (reference sequence).

As concerns this clonotype: The junction and the germline gene differ at one end; a read error may be behind it. The V call is TRBV11-3, the J call TRBJ2-5; 7 nucleotides match TRBD2. In germline, CDR1 is SGHNT, CDR2 YENEEA. The CDR3 is made up of 14 amino acids. In DNA, the CDR3 is TGTGCCAACAGCCCAAGAGCGGGGTTGGAGACCCAGTACTTC. Translated: CANSPRAGLETQYF.

The table lists this clonotype with a count of one. A much larger clone sits a single nucleotide away, making a read error possible. The chain links TRBV7-8 to TRBJ2-3, with TRBD2 identical over 12 bases. Germline V CDR1 and CDR2: SGHVS, FQNEAQ. CDR3 size: 18 residues. The CDR3 nucleotides are TGTGCCGGCAGCTTAAGACTAGCGGGAGCGTCTGGCACAGATACGCAGTATTTT. Its translation is CAGSLRLAGASGTDTQYF.

At least ten counts were recorded for this clonotype. The chain uses TRBV11-1 and TRBJ1-1; D uncertain. The CDR3 has 13 amino acids. Germline V CDR1 and CDR2: SGHAT, FQDESV (reference sequence). Trimming cost V 4 bases and J 1 base, with 7 bases left between them. CDR3 sequence: CASSSRRNTEAFF. The DNA of the CDR3 is TGTGCCAGCAGCTCCAGACGGAACACTGAAGCTTTCTTT.

The chain employs TRBV23-1 and TRBJ1-5, with unresolved D. TRBV23-1 is designated an ORF whose function remains uncertain. With 8 bases removed from V and 3 bases from J, the gap between germline ends came to 11 bases. CDR3 size: 13 residues. CDR3 nucleotides: TGCGCCAGCTCCGCGGGTATCAATCAGCCCCAGCATTTT. Translation: CASSAGINQPQHF.

Points on this clonotype: The junction and the germline gene differ at one end; a read error may be behind it. The chain carries TRBV6-1 and TRBJ1-6, with D perhaps TRBD1 (5 bases). CDR3 length equals 18 residues. From germline, CDR1 is MNHNS and CDR2 SASEGT. The CDR3 coding sequence is TGTACCAGCAAGGGGCCTGTTAGGGAGAGCTCCTATAATTCACCCCTCCACTTT. As protein: CTSKGPVRESSYNSPLHF.

V gene TRBV6-4 combines with J gene TRBJ2-2; possibly TRBD1 or TRBD2 for D (5 bases each). Per germline, CDR1 MRHNA and CDR2 SNTAGT. The CDR3 runs to 14 residues. V was cut by 2 bases and J by 4 bases, with 8 bases left in between. Here the CDR3 DNA reads TGTGCCAGCAGTGACCTGGGGACCACCGGGGAGCTGTTTTTT. Protein product: CASSDLGTTGELFF.

Concerning this clonotype: The junction departs from the called germline gene at one end, perhaps through a read error. The rearrangement uses TRBV5-5 and TRBJ2-3, with D uncertain. In germline, CDR1 is SGHKS, CDR2 YYEKEE (reference sequence). The CDR3 consists of 13 residues. CDR3 DNA: TGTGCAAGCAGCGCGCCGCGTCCAGATACGCAGTATTTT. Translated, it gives CASSAPRPDTQYF.

V is TRBV11-2 and J is TRBJ2-3; D is perhaps TRBD2 (5 bases). Germline loops: CDR1 SGHAT, CDR2 FQNNGV. This CDR3 contains 16 residues. Trimming pared 4 bases from V and 3 bases from J, leaving 17 bases between. The CDR3 is CASSSVEGFSTDTQYF. CDR3 nucleotides: TGTGCCAGCAGCTCAGTCGAGGGATTTAGTACAGATACGCAGTATTTT.

Notes on this clonotype: With a much larger clone just one base away, this may be a read error. The V gene is TRBV12-3 or TRBV12-4, the J gene TRBJ2-1; possible D gene TRBD1, 5 bases. The CDR3 contains 13 residues. V lost 3 bases and J lost 6, with 9 bases in between. The CDR3, as DNA: TGTGCCAGCAGTTTGACAGTGGGCAATGAGCAGTTCTTC. Encoded protein: CASSLTVGNEQFF.

This clonotype was found many times. Relative to the germline gene, one junction end is altered; a read error may explain this. This rearrangement joins TRBV20-1 to TRBJ2-5; D unclear. Looked up from germline, CDR1 is DFQATT and CDR2 is SNEGSKA (reference sequence). CDR3 length equals 13 residues. The CDR3 protein is CSARVPPQETQYF. CDR3 in DNA: TGCAGTGCCAGAGTCCCTCCCCAAGAGACCCAGTACTTC.

CDR3 sequence: CSARAQSSGGVSYEQYF. In DNA, the CDR3 is TGCAGTGCTAGAGCTCAGAGTAGCGGGGGTGTCTCCTACGAGCAGTACTTC. This chain links TRBV20-1 with TRBJ2-7, with 9 positions matching TRBD2. V lost 1 base to trimming and J lost 0 bases; unmatched junction nucleotides: 10. Germline lookup yields CDR1 DFQATT and CDR2 SNEGSKA (reference sequence). The CDR3 has 17 residues.

J is TRBJ2-5 and V is TRBV6-2 or TRBV6-3; perhaps TRBD1 as D (7 bases). V gave up 5 bases and J gave up 3 bases, with 13 bases separating them. Germline loops: CDR1 MNHEY, CDR2 SVGEGT. The CDR3 has 14 amino acids. CDR3 sequence: CASSDPGGKETQYF. The CDR3, as DNA: TGTGCCAGCAGTGACCCAGGGGGGAAAGAGACCCAGTACTTC.

Concerning this clonotype: A junction end diverges from the germline sequence, so it may reflect a read error. The V call is TRBV4-2, the J call TRBJ2-5, with 7 bases that match TRBD1. The germline gives CDR1 LGHNA, CDR2 YNFKEQ. The CDR3 runs to 15 residues. Here the CDR3 reads CTSSQDWGQQETQYF. CDR3 nucleotide sequence: TGTACCAGCAGCCAAGATTGGGGACAGCAAGAGACCCAGTACTTC.

This clonotype was detected only once. The rearrangement uses TRBV6-1 and TRBJ1-5, with 7 bases that match TRBD1. V trimming: 5 bases; J trimming: 4 bases; junction bases outside the gene matches: 8. The CDR3 extends over 15 amino acids. The V gene's germline CDR1 is MNHNS and CDR2 SASEGT. CDR3 DNA sequence: TGTGCCAGCAGTTGTGACAGGGTAGGAAATCAGCCCCAGCATTTT. Translating gives CASSCDRVGNQPQHF.

A remark on this clonotype: A much bigger clone sits one base away, suggesting this may be a read error. CDR3 coding DNA: TGTGCCAGCAGCTTAACTGGGACTAGCGGGAGGATTCTCAATGAGCAGTTCTTC. Translated, it gives CASSLTGTSGRILNEQFF. The chain is built from TRBV5-4 and TRBJ2-1; 15 bases line up with TRBD2. This CDR3 has 18 amino acids. J lost 6 bases, V lost 2 bases, and 9 bases had no gene match. Germline lookup yields CDR1 SGHNT and CDR2 YYREEE (reference sequence).

By its share, this clonotype is medium-sized (0.01 to 0.1%). This chain joins TRBV20-1 and TRBJ2-1; D is possibly TRBD2 (6 bases). This CDR3 spans 15 amino acids. Trimming took off 4 bases at V and 5 bases at J, with 18 bases between the two ends. Germline V CDR1 and CDR2: DFQATT, SNEGSKA (reference sequence). DNA for the CDR3: TGCAGTGCTAAACCTAGGACAAGGACTAACAATGAGCAGTTCTTC. This codes for CSAKPRTRTNNEQFF.

The V call is TRBV20-1, the J call TRBJ1-3; D not resolved. Trimming left V 3 bases short and J 1 base short, with 19 bases between. The CDR3 spans 17 residues. Germline V gene lookup returns CDR1 DFQATT and CDR2 SNEGSKA (reference sequence). The CDR3 DNA reads as TGCAGTGCTAGGTTGCTTTCACCGAATATTTCTGGAAACACCATATATTTT. It codes for CSARLLSPNISGNTIYF.

Comment on this clonotype: A read error may be the cause here, since a much bigger clone is one base away. J is TRBJ1-2 and V is TRBV4-3; D not certain. Germline V gene data show CDR1 as LGHNA and CDR2 as YSLEER. V lost 4 bases and J lost 8, with 23 bases in between. This CDR3 has 16 amino acids. This chain's CDR3 is CASSPSQSWTPEGYTF. The CDR3 coding sequence is TGCGCCAGCAGCCCTTCCCAGTCTTGGACCCCAGAAGGCTACACCTTC.

This clonotype was counted once. Given a much more abundant clone one base away, this may be a read error. Because the CDR3 is missing its conserved closing phenylalanine or tryptophan, this is likely a read error. The chain has TRBV20-1 and TRBJ2-7; 12 nucleotides agree with TRBD2. The CDR3 consists of 15 residues. V dropped 1 base and J dropped 5; count of bases not matched to a gene: 6. Germline V gene sequence: CDR1 DFQATT, CDR2 SNEGSKA (reference sequence). The CDR3 sequence is CSARGTSGTYNEQYL. CDR3 bases: TGCAGTGCTAGAGGGACTAGCGGGACGTACAACGAGCAGTACCTC.

Concerning this clonotype itself: The junction does not match germline at one end; this may be a read error. V usage is TRBV11-2 and J usage is TRBJ1-1, with 9 bases that match TRBD1. CDR1 is SGHAT and CDR2 is FQNNGV in the germline V gene. CDR3 size: 15 residues. CDR3 DNA sequence: TGTGCCAGCAGCTTAAAACAGGGGGCCTTGTCTGATGCTTTATTT. It yields the protein CASSLKQGALSDALF.